This T cell receptor beta chain is from a study of cytomegalovirus exposure and HLA in healthy donors. Notes on the study in general: Across HLA loci, a later analysis found differing TCR association rates, with DRB1 most and HLA-C fewest.

J gave up 5 bases and V 5 bases, and 2 bases lay outside the gene matches. The CDR3 length is 13 residues. Germline CDR1 reads SGHAT; CDR2 reads FQNNGV. In the PCR, 60 Vbeta and 13 Jbeta primers were used. Produced via immunoSEQ multiplex PCR; TCRdb's table is partial and in-frame only. Of 75,000 to 100,000 clones in the sample, about 78% are singletons; the top ten hold roughly 3.2%. A remark on this clone: Antigen specificity is unknown.

The receptor was derived from a middle-aged man in good health and CMV-seronegative. The chain links TRBV11-2 to TRBJ2-2; 7 bases match TRBD1. Material for sequencing was PBMCs. CDR3 amino acids: CASSVQGTGELFF. The CDR3 bases are TGTGCCAGCAGCGTACAGGGGACCGGGGAGCTGTTTTTT.